This TCR beta chain was sequenced in a study of shared clonotypes between healthy human individuals. As concerns this clone: The antigen remains unidentified.

The V end lost 4 bases, the J end lost 4 bases, and 13 bases lay between the germline ends. CDR3 length: 14 amino acids. CDR1 is MDHEN and CDR2 is SYDVKM in the germline V gene. Findings and limits, study-wide: Estimated richness values were generally larger in naive subsets than in memory subsets.

Clones were read by immunoSEQ multiplex PCR, and TCRdb kept only the in-frame ones, dropping some. The sample records about 1,500,000 clones, roughly 96% being singletons. The V and J genes are TRBV28 and TRBJ1-2; D is perhaps TRBD1 (5 bases). The receptor was derived from a man aged 25-45 years in good health. Sequenced sample: naive CD4+ T cells sorted from blood. Sample subset: CD45RA+ positively selected. Here the CDR3 reads CASSSNRNGYGYTF. CDR3 DNA sequence: TGTGCCAGCAGTTCAAACAGGAACGGCTATGGCTACACCTTC.